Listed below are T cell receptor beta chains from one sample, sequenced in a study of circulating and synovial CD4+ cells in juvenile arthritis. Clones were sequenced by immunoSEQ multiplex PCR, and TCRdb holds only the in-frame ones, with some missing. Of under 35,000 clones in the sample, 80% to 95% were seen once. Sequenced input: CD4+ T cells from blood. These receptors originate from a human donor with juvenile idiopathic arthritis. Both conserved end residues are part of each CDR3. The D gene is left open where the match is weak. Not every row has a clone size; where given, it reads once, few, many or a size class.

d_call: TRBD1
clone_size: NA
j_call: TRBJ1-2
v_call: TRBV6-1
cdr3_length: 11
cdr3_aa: CASTRTGGYTF
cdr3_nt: TGTGCCAGCACGCGGACAGGAGGCTACACCTTC

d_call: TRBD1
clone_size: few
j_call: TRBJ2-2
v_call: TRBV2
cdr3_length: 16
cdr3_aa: CASSIQGVKNTGELFF
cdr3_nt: TGTGCCAGCAGTATACAGGGGGTGAAGAACACCGGGGAGCTGTTTTTT

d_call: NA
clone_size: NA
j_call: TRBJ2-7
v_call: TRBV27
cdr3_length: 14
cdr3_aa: CASRSATNAYEQYF
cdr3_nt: TGTGCCAGCAGGAGTGCGACAAACGCCTACGAGCAGTACTTC

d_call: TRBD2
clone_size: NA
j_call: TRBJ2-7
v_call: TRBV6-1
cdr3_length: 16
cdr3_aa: CASSASLAGASYEQYF
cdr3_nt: TGTGCCAGCAGTGCTTCACTAGCGGGGGCGTCCTACGAGCAGTACTTC

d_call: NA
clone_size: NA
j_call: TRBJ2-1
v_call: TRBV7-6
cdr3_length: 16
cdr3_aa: CASSQQNPYGGGEQFF
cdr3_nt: TGTGCCAGCAGCCAACAGAATCCCTACGGGGGAGGAGAGCAGTTCTTC

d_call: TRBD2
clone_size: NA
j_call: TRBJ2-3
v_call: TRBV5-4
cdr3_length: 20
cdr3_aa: CASSAAGGRALGLGTDTQYF
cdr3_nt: TGTGCCAGCAGCGCCGCCGGCGGGAGGGCCCTTGGGCTAGGCACAGATACGCAGTATTTT

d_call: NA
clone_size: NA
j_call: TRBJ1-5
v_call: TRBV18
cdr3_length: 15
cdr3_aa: CASSPRGQDNQPQHF
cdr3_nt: TGTGCCAGCTCACCACGGGGGCAGGACAATCAGCCCCAGCATTTT

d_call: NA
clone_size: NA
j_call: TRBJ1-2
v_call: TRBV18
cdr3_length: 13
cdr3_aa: CASRPDTFYGYTF
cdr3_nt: TGTGCCAGTCGACCTGACACCTTCTATGGCTACACCTTC

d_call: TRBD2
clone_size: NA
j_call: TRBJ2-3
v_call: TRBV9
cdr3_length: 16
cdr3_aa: CASSWGLAGLSDTQYF
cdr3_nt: TGTGCCAGCAGCTGGGGACTAGCGGGGCTTTCAGATACGCAGTATTTT

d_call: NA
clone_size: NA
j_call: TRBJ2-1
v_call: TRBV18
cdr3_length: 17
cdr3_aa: CASSPNQALVRRNEQFF
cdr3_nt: TGTGCCAGCTCACCAAATCAGGCCTTGGTACGTCGAAATGAGCAGTTCTTC

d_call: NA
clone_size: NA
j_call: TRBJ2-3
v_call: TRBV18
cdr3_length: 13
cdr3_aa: CASSLASTDTQYF
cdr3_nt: TGTGCCAGCTCACTAGCGAGCACAGATACGCAGTATTTT

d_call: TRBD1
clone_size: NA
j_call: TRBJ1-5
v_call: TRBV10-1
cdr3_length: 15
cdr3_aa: CASTDDRGGNQPQHF
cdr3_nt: TGCGCCAGCACAGATGACAGGGGTGGCAATCAGCCCCAGCATTTT

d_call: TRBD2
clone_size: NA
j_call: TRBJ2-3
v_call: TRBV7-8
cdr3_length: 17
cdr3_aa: CASSSPIAGGPRDTQYF
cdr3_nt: TGTGCCAGCAGCTCCCCTATAGCGGGAGGGCCCCGGGATACGCAGTATTTT

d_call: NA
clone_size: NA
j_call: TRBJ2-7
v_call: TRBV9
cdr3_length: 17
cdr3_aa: CASSVNLRTPRTYEQYF
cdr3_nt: TGTGCCAGCAGCGTAAACCTCAGGACTCCCAGGACCTACGAGCAGTACTTC

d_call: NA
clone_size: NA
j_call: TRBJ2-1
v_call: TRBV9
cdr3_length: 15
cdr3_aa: CASSVDGSVYNEQFF
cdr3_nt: TGTGCCAGCAGCGTAGATGGGAGCGTGTACAATGAGCAGTTCTTC

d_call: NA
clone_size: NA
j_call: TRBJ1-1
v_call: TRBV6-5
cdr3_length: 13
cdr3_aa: CASSRIDRREAFF
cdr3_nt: TGTGCCAGCAGTCGGATAGACAGGAGAGAAGCTTTCTTT

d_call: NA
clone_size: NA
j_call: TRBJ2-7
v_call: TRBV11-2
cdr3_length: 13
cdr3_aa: CASSWSRDGEQYF
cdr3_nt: TGTGCCAGCAGCTGGAGCAGGGATGGGGAGCAGTACTTC

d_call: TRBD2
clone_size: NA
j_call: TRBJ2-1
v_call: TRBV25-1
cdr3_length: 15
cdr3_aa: CATGGGSRGYNEQFF
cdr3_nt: TGTGCTACGGGGGGAGGTTCTCGTGGCTACAATGAGCAGTTCTTC

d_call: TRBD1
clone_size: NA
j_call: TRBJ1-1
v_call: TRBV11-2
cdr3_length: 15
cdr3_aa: CASSRGGMGNTEAFF
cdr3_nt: TGTGCCAGCAGTAGAGGGGGCATGGGGAACACTGAAGCTTTCTTT

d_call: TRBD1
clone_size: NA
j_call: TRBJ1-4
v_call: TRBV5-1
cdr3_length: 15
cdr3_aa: CASSLAGTVSEKLFF
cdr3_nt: TGCGCCAGCAGCTTGGCGGGGACAGTGTCGGAAAAACTGTTTTTT